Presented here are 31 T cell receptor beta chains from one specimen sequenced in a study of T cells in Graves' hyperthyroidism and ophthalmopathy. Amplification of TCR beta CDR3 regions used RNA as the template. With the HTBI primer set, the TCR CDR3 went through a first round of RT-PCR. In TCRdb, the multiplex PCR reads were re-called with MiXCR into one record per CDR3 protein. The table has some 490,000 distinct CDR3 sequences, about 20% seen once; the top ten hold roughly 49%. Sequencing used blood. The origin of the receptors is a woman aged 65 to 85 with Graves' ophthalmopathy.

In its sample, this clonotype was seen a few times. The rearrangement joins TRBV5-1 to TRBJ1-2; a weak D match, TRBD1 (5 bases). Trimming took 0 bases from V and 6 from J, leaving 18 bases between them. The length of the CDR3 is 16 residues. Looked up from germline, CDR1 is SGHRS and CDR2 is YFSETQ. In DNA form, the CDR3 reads TGCGCCAGCAGCTTGGACCATGCGGCAGGGTCAGATGGCTACACCTTC. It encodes CASSLDHAAGSDGYTF. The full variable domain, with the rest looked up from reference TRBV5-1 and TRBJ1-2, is KAGVTQTPRYLIKTRGQQVTLSCSPISGHRSVSWYQQTPGQGLQFLFEYFSETQRNKGNFPGRFSGRQFSNSRSEMNVSTLELGDSALYLCASSLDHAAGSDGYTFGSGTRLTVV.

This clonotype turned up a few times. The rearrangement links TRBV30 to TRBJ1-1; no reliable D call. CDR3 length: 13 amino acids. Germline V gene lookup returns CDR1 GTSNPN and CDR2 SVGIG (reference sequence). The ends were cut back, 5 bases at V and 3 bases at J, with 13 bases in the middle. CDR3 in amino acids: CAWASRDYTEAFF. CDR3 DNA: TGTGCCTGGGCTTCCCGGGATTACACTGAAGCTTTCTTT.

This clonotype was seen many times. The CDR3 here is CASSELLPPADTQYF. The DNA for the CDR3 is TGTGCCAGCAGTGAACTACTTCCCCCCGCAGATACGCAGTATTTT. The chain links TRBV2 to TRBJ2-3; D not certain. This CDR3 contains 15 residues. With 2 bases removed from V and 4 bases from J, the gap between germline ends came to 13 bases. Germline V gene lookup returns CDR1 SNHLY and CDR2 FYNNEI.

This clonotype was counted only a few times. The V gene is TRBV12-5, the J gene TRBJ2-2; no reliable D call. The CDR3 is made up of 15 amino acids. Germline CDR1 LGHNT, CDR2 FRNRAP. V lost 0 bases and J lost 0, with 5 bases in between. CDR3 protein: CASGLVNTNTGELFF. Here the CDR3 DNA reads TGTGCTAGTGGTTTGGTAAACACGAACACCGGGGAGCTGTTTTTT.

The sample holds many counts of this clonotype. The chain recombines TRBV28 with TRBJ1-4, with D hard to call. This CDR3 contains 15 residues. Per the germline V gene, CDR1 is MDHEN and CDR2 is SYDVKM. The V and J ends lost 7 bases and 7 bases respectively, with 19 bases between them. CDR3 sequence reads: CASTPSTGSFEKLFF. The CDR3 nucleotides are TGTGCCAGCACCCCGTCAACGGGATCGTTTGAAAAACTGTTTTTT. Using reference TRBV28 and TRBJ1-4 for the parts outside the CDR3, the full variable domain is DVKVTQSSRYLVKRTGEKVFLECVQDMDHENMFWYRQDPGLGLRLIYFSYDVKMKEKGDIPEGYSVSREKKERFSLILESASTNQTSMYLCASTPSTGSFEKLFFGSGTQLSVL.

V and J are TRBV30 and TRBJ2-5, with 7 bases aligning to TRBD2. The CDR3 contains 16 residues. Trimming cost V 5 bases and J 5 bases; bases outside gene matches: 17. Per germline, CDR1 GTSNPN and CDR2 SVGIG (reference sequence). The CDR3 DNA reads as TGTGCCTGGGGGGGAGGACAAACTAGCGTGAGTGAGACCCAGTACTTC. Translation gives CAWGGGQTSVSETQYF. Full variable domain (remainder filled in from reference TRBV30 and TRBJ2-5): SQTIHQWPATLVQPVGSPLSLECTVEGTSNPNLYWYRQAAGRGLQLLFYSVGIGQISSEVPQNLSASRPQDRQFILSSKKLLLSDSGFYLCAWGGGQTSVSETQYFGPGTRLLVL.

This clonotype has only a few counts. The CDR3 region is CASSLPTGTGELFF. In DNA, the CDR3 is TGTGCCAGCAGCTTACCTACTGGCACCGGGGAGCTGTTTTTT. The rearrangement uses TRBV7-3 and TRBJ2-2; D is ambiguous. Trimming took 2 bases from V and 4 from J, leaving 8 bases between them. This CDR3 is 14 amino acids long. The germline V gene encodes CDR1 SGHTA and CDR2 FQGTGA.

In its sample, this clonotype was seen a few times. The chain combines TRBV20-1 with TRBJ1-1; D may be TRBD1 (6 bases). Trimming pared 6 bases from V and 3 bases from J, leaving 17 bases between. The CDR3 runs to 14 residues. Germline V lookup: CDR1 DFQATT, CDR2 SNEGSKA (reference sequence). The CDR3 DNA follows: TGCAGTGCGATTGGGGGGGCAGGGGACACTGAAGCTTTCTTT. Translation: CSAIGGAGDTEAFF.

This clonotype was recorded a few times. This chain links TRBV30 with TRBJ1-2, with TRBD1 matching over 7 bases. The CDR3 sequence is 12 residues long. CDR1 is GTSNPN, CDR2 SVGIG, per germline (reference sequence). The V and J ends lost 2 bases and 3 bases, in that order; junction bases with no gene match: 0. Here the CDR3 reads CAWSTGDYGYTF. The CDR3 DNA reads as TGTGCCTGGAGTACAGGGGACTATGGCTACACCTTC.

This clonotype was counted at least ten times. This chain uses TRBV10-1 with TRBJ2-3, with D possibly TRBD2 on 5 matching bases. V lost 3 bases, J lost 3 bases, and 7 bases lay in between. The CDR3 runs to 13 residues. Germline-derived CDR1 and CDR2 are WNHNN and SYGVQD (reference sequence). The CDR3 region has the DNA TGCGCCAGCAGTGAAACGGGAACAGATACGCAGTATTTT. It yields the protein CASSETGTDTQYF.

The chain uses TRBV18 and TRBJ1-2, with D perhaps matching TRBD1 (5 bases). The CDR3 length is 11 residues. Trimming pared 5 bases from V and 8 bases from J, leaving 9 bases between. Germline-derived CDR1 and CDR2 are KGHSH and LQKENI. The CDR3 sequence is CASSGTRGYTF. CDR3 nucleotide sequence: TGTGCCAGCTCAGGGACCCGCGGCTACACCTTC.

The CDR3 sequence: CSARLGQGRSTDTQYF. The CDR3, as DNA: TGCAGTGCTAGATTAGGTCAGGGGAGGAGCACAGATACGCAGTATTTT. J is TRBJ2-3 and V is TRBV20-1; D may be TRBD1 or TRBD2 (6 bases each). From germline, CDR1 is DFQATT and CDR2 SNEGSKA (reference sequence). V was shortened by 2 bases and J by 0 bases, with 15 bases between the two germline ends. This CDR3 contains 16 residues.

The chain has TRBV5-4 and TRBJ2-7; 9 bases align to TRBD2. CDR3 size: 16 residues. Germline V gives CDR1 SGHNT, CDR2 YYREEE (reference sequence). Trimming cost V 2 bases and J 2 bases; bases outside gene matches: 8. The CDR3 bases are TGTGCCAGCAGCTTACCCCAGGCTAGCGGGACCTACGAGCAGTACTTC. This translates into CASSLPQASGTYEQYF.

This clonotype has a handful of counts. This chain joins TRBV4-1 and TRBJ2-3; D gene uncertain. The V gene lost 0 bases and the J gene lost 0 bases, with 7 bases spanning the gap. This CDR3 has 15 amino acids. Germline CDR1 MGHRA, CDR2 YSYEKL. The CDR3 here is CASSQEGASTDTQYF. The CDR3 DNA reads TGCGCCAGCAGCCAAGAGGGTGCTAGCACAGATACGCAGTATTTT.

DNA of the CDR3: TGCGCCAGCAGTGCAGCGGGACTAGCGGCAGGAGGCTCCTACAATGAGCAGTTCTTC. As protein: CASSAAGLAAGGSYNEQFF. The V gene is TRBV10-2, the J gene TRBJ2-1, with 11 bases aligning to TRBD2. The CDR3 has 19 residues. Germline V gene data show CDR1 as WSHSY and CDR2 as SAAADI. V was clipped by 4 bases and J by 0 bases; unmatched bases: 11.

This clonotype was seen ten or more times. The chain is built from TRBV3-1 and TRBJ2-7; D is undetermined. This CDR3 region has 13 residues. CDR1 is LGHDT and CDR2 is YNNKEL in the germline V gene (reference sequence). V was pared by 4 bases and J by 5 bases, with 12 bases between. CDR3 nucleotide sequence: TGTGCCAGCAGCCGCTACGCAGGCAACGAGCAGTACTTC. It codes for CASSRYAGNEQYF.

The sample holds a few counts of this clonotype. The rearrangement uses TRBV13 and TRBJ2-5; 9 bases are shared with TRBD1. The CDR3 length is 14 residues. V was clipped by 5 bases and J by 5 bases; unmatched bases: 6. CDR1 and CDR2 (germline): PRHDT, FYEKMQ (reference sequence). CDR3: CASSARTGEETQYF. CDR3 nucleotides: TGTGCCAGCAGCGCAAGGACAGGGGAGGAGACCCAGTACTTC.

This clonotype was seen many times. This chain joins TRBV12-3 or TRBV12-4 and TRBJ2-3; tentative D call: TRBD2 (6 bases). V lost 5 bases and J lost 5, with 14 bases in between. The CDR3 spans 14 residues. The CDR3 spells CASSPHGREDTQYF. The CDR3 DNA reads TGTGCCAGCAGTCCCCACGGGCGGGAAGATACGCAGTATTTT.

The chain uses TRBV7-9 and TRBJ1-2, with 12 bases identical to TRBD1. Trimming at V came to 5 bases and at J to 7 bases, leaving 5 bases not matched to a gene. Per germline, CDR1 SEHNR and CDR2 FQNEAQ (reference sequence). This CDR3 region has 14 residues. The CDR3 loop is CASSRDRGPGGYTF. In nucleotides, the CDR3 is TGTGCCAGCAGCCGGGACAGGGGGCCAGGTGGCTACACCTTC.

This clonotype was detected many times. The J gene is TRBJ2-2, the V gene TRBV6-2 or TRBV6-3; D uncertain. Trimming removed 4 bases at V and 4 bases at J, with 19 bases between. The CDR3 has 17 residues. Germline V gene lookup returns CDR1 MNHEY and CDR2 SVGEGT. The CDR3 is CASSFRLGPFFTGELFF. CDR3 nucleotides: TGTGCCAGCAGTTTCCGGTTGGGCCCTTTTTTCACCGGGGAGCTGTTTTTT.

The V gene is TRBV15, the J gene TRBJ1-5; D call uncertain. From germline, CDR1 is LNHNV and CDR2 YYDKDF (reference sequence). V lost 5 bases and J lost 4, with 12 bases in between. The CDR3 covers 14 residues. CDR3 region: CATSAWAGNQPQHF. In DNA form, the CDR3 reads TGTGCCACCAGCGCCTGGGCCGGTAATCAGCCCCAGCATTTT.

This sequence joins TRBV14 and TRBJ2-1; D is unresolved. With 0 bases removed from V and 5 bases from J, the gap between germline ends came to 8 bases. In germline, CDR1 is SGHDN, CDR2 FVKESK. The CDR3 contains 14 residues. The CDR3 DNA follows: TGTGCCAGCAGCCAAGAGTGGGCGGACAATGAGCAGTTCTTC. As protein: CASSQEWADNEQFF.

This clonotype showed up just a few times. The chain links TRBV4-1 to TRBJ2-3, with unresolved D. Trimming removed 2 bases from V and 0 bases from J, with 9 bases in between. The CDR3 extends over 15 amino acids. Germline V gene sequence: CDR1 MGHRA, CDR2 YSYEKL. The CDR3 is CASSQRTESTDTQYF. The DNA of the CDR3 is TGCGCCAGCAGCCAACGAACGGAGAGCACAGATACGCAGTATTTT.

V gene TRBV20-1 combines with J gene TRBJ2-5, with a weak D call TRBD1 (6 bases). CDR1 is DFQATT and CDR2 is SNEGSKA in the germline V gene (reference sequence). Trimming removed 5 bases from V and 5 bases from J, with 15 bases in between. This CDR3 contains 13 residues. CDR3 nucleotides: TGCAGTGCTCTGAAGACAGGACGGGAGACCCAGTACTTC. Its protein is CSALKTGRETQYF.

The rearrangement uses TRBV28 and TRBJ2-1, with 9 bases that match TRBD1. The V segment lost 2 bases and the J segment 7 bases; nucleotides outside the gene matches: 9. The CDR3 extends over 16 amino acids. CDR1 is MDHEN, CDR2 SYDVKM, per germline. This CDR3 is CASSLEQGASGNEQFF. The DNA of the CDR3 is TGTGCCAGCAGTTTAGAACAGGGGGCGAGCGGGAATGAGCAGTTCTTC.

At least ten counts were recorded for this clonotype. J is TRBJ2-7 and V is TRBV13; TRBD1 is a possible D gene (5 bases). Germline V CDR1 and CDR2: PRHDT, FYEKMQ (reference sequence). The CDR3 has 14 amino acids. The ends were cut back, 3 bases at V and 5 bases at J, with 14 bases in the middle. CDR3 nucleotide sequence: TGTGCCAGCAGCTTGAGGTATAGCAGGGACGAGCAGTACTTC. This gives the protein CASSLRYSRDEQYF.

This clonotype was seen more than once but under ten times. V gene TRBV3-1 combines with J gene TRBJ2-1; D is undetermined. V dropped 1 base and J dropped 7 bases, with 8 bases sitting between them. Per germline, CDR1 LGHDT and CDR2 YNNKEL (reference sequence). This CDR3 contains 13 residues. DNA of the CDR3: TGTGCCAGCAGCCAAGTCGGCCAGAATGAGCAGTTCTTC. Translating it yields CASSQVGQNEQFF.

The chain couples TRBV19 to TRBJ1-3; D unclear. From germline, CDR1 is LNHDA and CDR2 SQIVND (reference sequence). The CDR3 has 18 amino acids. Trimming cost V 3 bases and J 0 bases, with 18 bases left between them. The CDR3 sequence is CASSMDASAPFSGNTIYF. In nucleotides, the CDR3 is TGTGCCAGTAGTATGGACGCGTCAGCGCCCTTCTCTGGAAACACCATATATTTT.

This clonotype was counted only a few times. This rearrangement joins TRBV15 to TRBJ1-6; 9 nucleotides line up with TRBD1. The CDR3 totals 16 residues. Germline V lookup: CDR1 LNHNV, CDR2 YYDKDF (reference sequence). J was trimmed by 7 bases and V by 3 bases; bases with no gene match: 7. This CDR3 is CATSRGPGQGNSPLHF. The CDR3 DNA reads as TGTGCCACCAGCAGGGGACCGGGACAGGGAAATTCACCCCTCCACTTT.

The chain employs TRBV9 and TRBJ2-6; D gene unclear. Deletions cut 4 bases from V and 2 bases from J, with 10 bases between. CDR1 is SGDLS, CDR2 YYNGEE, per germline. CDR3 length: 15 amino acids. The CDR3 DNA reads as TGTGCCAGCAGCCCCGTCTCCCCTGGGGCCAACGTCCTGACTTTC. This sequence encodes CASSPVSPGANVLTF.

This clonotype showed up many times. This CDR3 reads CASSNTSGRVAFDEQYF. CDR3 coding DNA: TGTGCCAGCAGTAATACTTCCGGGAGGGTAGCGTTCGACGAGCAGTACTTC. V and J are TRBV28 and TRBJ2-7, with 8 bases lining up with TRBD2. V lost 5 bases to trimming and J lost 5 bases; unmatched junction nucleotides: 17. The CDR3 length is 17 residues. Germline lookup yields CDR1 MDHEN and CDR2 SYDVKM.